The entry that follows covers one TCR beta chain sequence. Its antigen is currently unknown. This record belongs to a study of cytomegalovirus exposure and HLA in healthy donors. Study-wide findings and caveats: In an earlier analysis, most TCR beta V segments were productive about 87% or about 30% of the time.

The trim removed 2 bases at V and 6 bases at J, leaving 5 bases unmatched. Germline V gene sequence: CDR1 SGHRS, CDR2 YFSETQ. The CDR3 spans 15 residues. Vbeta (60) and Jbeta (13) primers were used in the PCR. In the original analysis: In a later analysis, of 80 million or so unique beta chains, roughly 9.9 million appeared in at least two donors. Here immunoSEQ multiplex PCR was the method, and the copy in TCRdb shows in-frame clones only, minus some. For V, J and clone size, that table is used; D and trimming come from the DNA. The table includes a few hundred thousand clones, over 65% detected once.

The J gene is TRBJ2-7, the V gene TRBV5-1; TRBD2 matches at 13 bases. What was sequenced was PBMCs. The receptor comes from a man aged 40-55 years in good health and CMV-seronegative. CDR3: CASSFTSGGAVEQYF. The CDR3 bases are TGCGCCAGCAGCTTCACTAGCGGGGGGGCGGTCGAGCAGTACTTC.